This record covers a single T cell receptor beta chain. V lost 8 bases, J lost 7 bases, and 7 bases stayed unmatched. In germline, CDR1 is SGHVS, CDR2 FNYEAQ. The CDR3 is 13 residues long. The data belong to a study of blood T cell repertoires in COVID-19. In the study overall: The United States, Italy and Spain were the sources of the acute and convalescent COVID-19 samples. The cDNA or gDNA used as material had been derived from T cells, B-cell-depleted T cells, or PBMCs.

Sequencing was performed with immunoSEQ multiplex PCR; in TCRdb, only in-frame clones are kept and a portion is missing. The sample carries around 170,000 clones, under 85% recorded once. The TCR comes from a woman between 35 and 50 years old with acute or convalescent COVID-19. The V gene is TRBV7-6, the J gene TRBJ1-4, with 7 bases that match TRBD1. Sequences were obtained from peripheral blood. CDR3 in amino acids: CASARGLFEKLFF. The DNA of the CDR3 is TGTGCCAGCGCCAGGGGGTTGTTTGAAAAACTGTTTTTT.